These 13 T cell receptor beta chains were all obtained from the same sample, sequenced in a study of blood T cell repertoires in COVID-19. Generated by immunoSEQ multiplex PCR, the TCRdb table keeps only in-frame clones and is missing some. Of about 200,000 clones in the sample, roughly 90% were seen once. Sequenced sample: peripheral blood. The receptors stem from a man aged 35-49 years with acute or convalescent COVID-19.

The chain uses TRBV6-2 or TRBV6-3 and TRBJ2-7; D gene uncertain. Deletions cut 3 bases from V and 0 bases from J, with 15 bases between. CDR1 MNHEY and CDR2 SVGEGT come from the germline V gene. The CDR3 runs to 16 residues. The CDR3 loop reads CASSYHSIISSYEQYF. As DNA, the CDR3 is TGTGCCAGCAGTTATCACAGCATCATAAGCTCCTACGAGCAGTACTTC.

J is TRBJ2-7 and V is TRBV5-1, with a tentative D call TRBD1 (6 bases). There are 14 residues in the CDR3. Germline V gene lookup returns CDR1 SGHRS and CDR2 YFSETQ. The V end lost 0 bases, the J end lost 2 bases, and 9 bases lay between the germline ends. The CDR3 sequence is CASSLETGTYEQYF. The CDR3 DNA reads TGCGCCAGCAGCTTGGAAACAGGGACCTACGAGCAGTACTTC. The variable domain in full, with the rest retrieved from reference TRBV5-1 and TRBJ2-7, is KAGVTQTPRYLIKTRGQQVTLSCSPISGHRSVSWYQQTPGQGLQFLFEYFSETQRNKGNFPGRFSGRQFSNSRSEMNVSTLELGDSALYLCASSLETGTYEQYFGPGTRLTVT.

The chain joins TRBV5-5 to TRBJ1-4; D is possibly TRBD1 (5 bases). The CDR3 extends over 17 amino acids. Germline assignment: CDR1 SGHKS and CDR2 YYEKEE (reference sequence). Trimming left V 4 bases short and J 7 bases short, with 23 bases between. CDR3 region: CASSLSLRQTPSEKLFF. CDR3 bases: TGTGCCAGCAGCCTATCACTCCGACAGACCCCTTCTGAAAAACTGTTTTTT.

The chain employs TRBV6-1 and TRBJ1-1; D is undetermined. Germline values: CDR1 MNHNS, CDR2 SASEGT. V lost 1 base and J lost 8, with 11 bases in between. The CDR3 loop spans 13 amino acids. In DNA form, the CDR3 reads TGTGCCAGCAGTGAAGATCCCCTTCCGGAAGCTTTCTTT. Residues: CASSEDPLPEAFF.

The DNA for the CDR3 is TGTGCCAGCAGCCAAGATCGGAACACCATATATTTT. Translating gives CASSQDRNTIYF. The chain employs TRBV14 and TRBJ1-3, with unresolved D. V was clipped by 0 bases and J by 7 bases, with 4 bases between them. Germline V gives CDR1 SGHDN, CDR2 FVKESK. The CDR3 consists of 12 residues.

This clone occurred many times. The J gene is TRBJ1-2, the V gene TRBV29-1, with TRBD1 identical over 7 bases. This CDR3 region has 13 residues. Germline V CDR1 and CDR2: SQVTM, ANQGSEA. The trim removed 4 bases at V and 4 bases at J, leaving 6 bases unmatched. CDR3 DNA: TGCAGCGTTGGAACAGGGGCAGGCTATGGCTACACCTTC. It translates to CSVGTGAGYGYTF.

This clone turned up a few times. The rearrangement joins TRBV10-1 to TRBJ1-1; TRBD1 aligns across 8 bases. Trimming at V came to 2 bases and at J to 5 bases, leaving 4 bases not matched to a gene. The CDR3 extends over 14 amino acids. CDR1 is WNHNN and CDR2 is SYGVQD in the germline V gene (reference sequence). For the CDR3, the DNA is TGCGCCAGCAGTGAGCGACAGGGGATGACTGAAGCTTTCTTT. This translates into CASSERQGMTEAFF.

The chain uses TRBV5-1 and TRBJ2-7; D unresolved. Trimming took 2 bases from V and 4 from J, leaving 10 bases between them. The germline V gene encodes CDR1 SGHRS and CDR2 YFSETQ. CDR3 length equals 13 residues. The CDR3 DNA reads TGCGCCAGCAGCTTCGGAGAACGTTACGAGCAGTACTTC. This encodes CASSFGERYEQYF.

This chain connects TRBV5-5 to TRBJ2-7, with D perhaps TRBD2 (5 bases). The CDR3 length is 14 residues. V was trimmed by 0 bases and J by 3 bases, leaving 10 bases between them. Germline V lookup: CDR1 SGHKS, CDR2 YYEKEE (reference sequence). The DNA of the CDR3 is TGTGCCAGCAGCTTGGCCAGGAGGATCTACGAGCAGTACTTC. As protein: CASSLARRIYEQYF.

The rearrangement links TRBV6-2 or TRBV6-3 to TRBJ1-5; TRBD1 aligns across 9 bases. Losses at the gene ends were 2 bases for V and 9 bases for J; bases not matched to a gene: 8. Germline assignment: CDR1 MNHEY and CDR2 SVGEGT. This CDR3 contains 15 residues. This CDR3 reads CASSYGQGPLRPQHF. CDR3 sequence (DNA): TGTGCCAGCAGTTACGGACAGGGGCCCCTTCGGCCCCAGCATTTT.

This chain links TRBV2 with TRBJ2-7; TRBD1 might be the D (6 bases). The germline gives CDR1 SNHLY, CDR2 FYNNEI. V gave up 8 bases and J gave up 6 bases, with 20 bases separating them. The CDR3 contains 14 residues. CDR3 amino acids: CASDRNRDISEQYF. For the CDR3, the DNA is TGTGCCAGCGACCGGAACCGGGACATCTCCGAGCAGTACTTC.

V is TRBV6-1 and J is TRBJ1-6; 9 bases line up with TRBD1. Germline V gene lookup returns CDR1 MNHNS and CDR2 SASEGT. With V trimmed by 2 bases and J by 7 bases, 9 bases remained unmatched. The CDR3 totals 17 residues. The CDR3 spells CASSEPFWTGENSPLHF. For the CDR3, the DNA is TGTGCCAGCAGTGAACCATTCTGGACAGGGGAAAATTCACCCCTCCACTTT.

The chain couples TRBV7-9 to TRBJ1-6; D is ambiguous. V lost 5 bases and J lost 7, with 12 bases in between. The CDR3 runs to 14 residues. The germline V gene encodes CDR1 SEHNR and CDR2 FQNEAQ (reference sequence). CDR3 sequence reads: CASSHILRNSPLHF. CDR3 sequence (DNA): TGTGCCAGCAGCCATATTTTGAGGAATTCACCCCTCCACTTT.